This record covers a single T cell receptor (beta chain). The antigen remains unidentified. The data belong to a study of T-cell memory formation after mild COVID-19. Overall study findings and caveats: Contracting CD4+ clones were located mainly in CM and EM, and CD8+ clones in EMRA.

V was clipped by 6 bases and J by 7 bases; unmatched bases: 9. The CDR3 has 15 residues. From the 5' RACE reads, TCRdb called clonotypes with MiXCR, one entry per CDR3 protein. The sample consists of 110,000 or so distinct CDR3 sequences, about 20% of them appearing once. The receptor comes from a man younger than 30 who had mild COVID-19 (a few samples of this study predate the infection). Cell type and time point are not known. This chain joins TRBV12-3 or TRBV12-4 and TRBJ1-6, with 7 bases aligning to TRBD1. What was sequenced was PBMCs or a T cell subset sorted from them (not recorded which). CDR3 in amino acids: CASSSQGLGNSPLHF. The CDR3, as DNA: TGTGCCAGCAGCTCACAGGGGTTAGGCAATTCACCCCTCCACTTT.